This T cell receptor (beta chain) was sequenced during a study of cytomegalovirus exposure and HLA in healthy donors. With respect to this clone: What it binds is not known. Different DNA sequences within this sample yield the same CDR3.

Study observations and caveats: There were approximately 150 TCR beta chains listed as cytomegalovirus-associated.

The CDR3 is made up of 15 amino acids. After removal of 0 bases from V and 0 bases from J, the junction contained 2 bases not matched to a gene. In germline, CDR1 is SGHRS, CDR2 YFSETQ. Vbeta (60) and Jbeta (13) primers were used in the PCR. Generated by immunoSEQ multiplex PCR, the TCRdb table keeps only in-frame clones and is missing some. This listing includes roughly 120,000 clones. This chain links TRBV5-1 with TRBJ2-7; 8 positions match TRBD2. The source is a man in his forties in good health and CMV-seronegative. Sample: PBMCs. Here the CDR3 reads CASSLVSGSSYEQYF. CDR3 coding DNA: TGCGCCAGCAGCTTGGTCAGCGGGAGCTCCTACGAGCAGTACTTC.